The 9 T cell receptor beta chains in this list originate from one sample, sequenced in a study of cytomegalovirus exposure and HLA in healthy donors. Primers for the PCR totalled 60 Vbeta and 13 Jbeta. Profiled with immunoSEQ multiplex PCR; TCRdb holds only in-frame clones, not every one. The repertoire holds about 150,000 clones, with 60% to 75% as singletons. Sequences were obtained from PBMCs. The source of these receptors is a man aged 18 to 30 in good health and CMV-seronegative.

The CDR3 sequence: CASSQTGVPYGYTF. The CDR3 nucleotides are TGTGCCAGCAGCCAAACCGGTGTACCCTATGGCTACACCTTC. The chain carries TRBV14 and TRBJ1-2; no clear D gene. Germline CDR1 reads SGHDN; CDR2 reads FVKESK. Between the trimmed V and J ends, which lost 2 bases and 4 bases, there was a span of 11 bases. This CDR3 spans 14 amino acids. The whole variable domain, remainder taken from reference TRBV14 and TRBJ1-2, is EAGVTQFPSHSVIEKGQTVTLRCDPISGHDNLYWYRRVMGKEIKFLLHFVKESKQDESGMPNNRFLAERTGGTYSTLKVQPAELEDSGVYFCASSQTGVPYGYTFGSGTRLTVV.

The CDR3 is CASSPALGQGASRNTGELFF. The CDR3 DNA reads TGTGCCAGCTCACCAGCCCTGGGACAGGGGGCAAGTAGGAACACCGGGGAGCTGTTTTTT. The chain recombines TRBV18 with TRBJ2-2; 12 bases agree with TRBD1. Germline CDR1 and CDR2: KGHSH and LQKENI. V shed 2 bases and J 1 base; nucleotides not matched to a gene: 11. This CDR3 contains 20 residues.

The table lists this clone with a count of one. The chain joins TRBV7-9 to TRBJ2-2; a possible D gene is TRBD2 (6 bases). In germline, CDR1 is SEHNR, CDR2 FQNEAQ (reference sequence). The CDR3 extends over 14 amino acids. V was trimmed by 6 bases and J by 1 base, leaving 9 bases between them. The CDR3 DNA reads as TGTGCCAGCAGGGGGACTGGGAACACCGGGGAGCTGTTTTTT. Residues: CASRGTGNTGELFF.

The V gene is TRBV11-3, the J gene TRBJ2-1; 12 bases fit TRBD1. The CDR3 spans 17 residues. CDR1 is SGHNT and CDR2 is YENEEA in the germline V gene. Trimming removed 5 bases from V and 5 bases from J; junction bases left unmatched: 10. In nucleotides, the CDR3 is TGTGCCAGCAGCCCCCGGGACAGGGGGCCGGGGAACAATGAGCAGTTCTTC. Translated, it gives CASSPRDRGPGNNEQFF. Full variable domain (outside the CDR3, taken from reference TRBV11-3 and TRBJ2-1): EAGVVQSPRYKIIEKKQPVAFWCNPISGHNTLYWYLQNLGQGPELLIRYENEEAVDDSQLPKDRFSAERLKGVDSTLKIQPAELGDSAVYLCASSPRDRGPGNNEQFFGPGTRLTVL.

The rearrangement joins TRBV7-8 to TRBJ1-2; D might be TRBD1 (6 bases). The CDR3 is 19 amino acids. The V gene lost 1 base and the J gene lost 1 base, with 22 bases spanning the gap. Germline CDR1 reads SGHVS; CDR2 reads FQNEAQ. DNA of the CDR3: TGTGCCAGCAGCTTAGTATTAGGCAGGGGCTCGGGTAATAACTATGGCTACACCTTC. Amino acid sequence: CASSLVLGRGSGNNYGYTF.

The chain combines TRBV7-6 with TRBJ1-4; no reliable D call. V lost 4 bases, J lost 0 bases, and 24 bases lay in between. This CDR3 has 20 residues. Looked up from germline, CDR1 is SGHVS and CDR2 is FNYEAQ. Here the CDR3 DNA reads TGTGCCAGCAGCTCCGCCGCCTCACCTCCGGGCGGGGCAACTAATGAAAAACTGTTTTTT. Encoded protein: CASSSAASPPGGATNEKLFF.

V gene TRBV6-1 combines with J gene TRBJ1-2, with D perhaps TRBD1 (5 bases). The CDR3 sequence is 14 residues long. CDR1 and CDR2 from the germline V gene are MNHNS and SASEGT. Trimming stripped 4 bases from V and 4 bases from J, with 13 bases between. CDR3 residues: CASSGRQSFYGYTF. CDR3 in DNA: TGTGCCAGCAGTGGCCGACAGTCCTTCTATGGCTACACCTTC.

This clone was seen a few times. The rearrangement links TRBV7-3 to TRBJ2-1; a weak D match, TRBD1 (5 bases). This CDR3 is built from 14 residues. Trimming took off 5 bases at V and 8 bases at J, with 16 bases between the two ends. Germline V lookup: CDR1 SGHTA, CDR2 FQGTGA. The CDR3 DNA reads TGTGCCAGCAGCCCGCAGGGCTTTTCTCATGAGCAGTTCTTC. Translated, it gives CASSPQGFSHEQFF.

The V gene is TRBV2, the J gene TRBJ1-6; TRBD1 aligns across 7 bases. This CDR3 has 13 residues. Germline CDR1 reads SNHLY; CDR2 reads FYNNEI. J was trimmed by 9 bases and V by 8 bases; bases with no gene match: 7. CDR3 sequence: CASLGQWGSPLHF. CDR3 DNA: TGTGCCAGCTTGGGACAGTGGGGTTCACCCCTCCACTTT.